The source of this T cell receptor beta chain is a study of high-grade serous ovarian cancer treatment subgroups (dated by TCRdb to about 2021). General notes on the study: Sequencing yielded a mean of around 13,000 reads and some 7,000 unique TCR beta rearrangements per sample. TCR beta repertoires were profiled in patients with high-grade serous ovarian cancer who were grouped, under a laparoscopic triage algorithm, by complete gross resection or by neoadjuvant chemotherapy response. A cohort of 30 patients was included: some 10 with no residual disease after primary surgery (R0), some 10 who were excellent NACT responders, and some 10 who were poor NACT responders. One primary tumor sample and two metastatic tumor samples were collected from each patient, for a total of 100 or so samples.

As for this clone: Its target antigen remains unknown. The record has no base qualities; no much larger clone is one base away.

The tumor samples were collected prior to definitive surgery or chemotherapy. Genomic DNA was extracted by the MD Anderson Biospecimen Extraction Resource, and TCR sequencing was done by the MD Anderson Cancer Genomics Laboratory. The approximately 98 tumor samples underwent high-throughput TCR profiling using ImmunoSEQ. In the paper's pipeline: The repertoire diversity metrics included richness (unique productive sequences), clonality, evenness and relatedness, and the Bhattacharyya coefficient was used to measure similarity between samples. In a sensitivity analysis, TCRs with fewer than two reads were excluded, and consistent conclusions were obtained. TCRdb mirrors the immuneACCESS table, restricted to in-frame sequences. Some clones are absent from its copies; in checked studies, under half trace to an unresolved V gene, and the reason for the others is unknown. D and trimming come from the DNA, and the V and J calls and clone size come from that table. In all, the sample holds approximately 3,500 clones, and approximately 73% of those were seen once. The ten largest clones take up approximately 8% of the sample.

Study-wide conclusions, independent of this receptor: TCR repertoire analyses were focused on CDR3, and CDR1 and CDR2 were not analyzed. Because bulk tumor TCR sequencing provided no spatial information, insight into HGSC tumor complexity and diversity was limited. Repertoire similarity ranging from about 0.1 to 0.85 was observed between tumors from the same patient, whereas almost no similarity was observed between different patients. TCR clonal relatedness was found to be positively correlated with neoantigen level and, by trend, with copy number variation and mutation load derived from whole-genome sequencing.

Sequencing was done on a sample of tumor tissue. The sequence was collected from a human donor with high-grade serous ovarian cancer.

The nucleotides are TGTGCCAGCAGCGGGGGGGCGGCCGGCACAGATACGCAGTATTTT. Translated, it gives CASSGGAAGTDTQYF. The sequence links TRBV9 to TRBJ2-3; the D region may be TRBD1 or TRBD2, each matching 6 bases equally. V is clipped by 3 bases and J by 1 base, and the sequence between their germline boundaries is 12 bases long. The germline V gene specifies SGDLS as CDR1 and YYNGEE as CDR2. Inclusive of the bounding cysteine and phenylalanine, the CDR3 is 15 residues long. Kept here is only the CDR3 DNA, which spans 45 bases and is read in frame from base 1.